The TCR beta chain under discussion was sequenced for a study of OX40 agonist ivuxolimab in advanced cancers. Overall study context: Patients received ivuxolimab, an agonistic anti-OX40 (CD134) antibody.

Libraries were prepared by immunoSEQ multiplex PCR; TCRdb keeps only in-frame clonotypes and omits some of them. The sample has roughly 89,000 clones; around 84% are singletons. A word on this clone: The antigen is unknown.

This CDR3 contains 17 residues. V gave up 3 bases and J gave up 6 bases; unmatched junction bases: 12. Per germline, CDR1 SNHLY and CDR2 FYNNEI. General observations from the study: Doses of 0.1 to 3.0 mg/kg were accompanied by clonal expansion of CD4+ and CD8+ blood T cells by week 6. Also present in some nonresponders was a low level of normalized T-cell clonal expansion.

Cycle 7 day 1, cycle 4 day 1, and baseline were the timepoints at which blood was sampled. Sequencing was performed on CD4+ or CD8+ T cells sorted from blood, taken in a trial of the OX40 agonist ivuxolimab. This chain joins TRBV2 and TRBJ2-5; the match to TRBD2 covers 11 bases. The clonotype originates from an adult with an advanced solid tumor such as melanoma, head and neck, liver or kidney cancer. The CDR3, as DNA: TGTGCCAGCAGTGAGTTAACTAGCGGGGGCGTTGGCCAGACCCAGTACTTC. Translated, it gives CASSELTSGGVGQTQYF.